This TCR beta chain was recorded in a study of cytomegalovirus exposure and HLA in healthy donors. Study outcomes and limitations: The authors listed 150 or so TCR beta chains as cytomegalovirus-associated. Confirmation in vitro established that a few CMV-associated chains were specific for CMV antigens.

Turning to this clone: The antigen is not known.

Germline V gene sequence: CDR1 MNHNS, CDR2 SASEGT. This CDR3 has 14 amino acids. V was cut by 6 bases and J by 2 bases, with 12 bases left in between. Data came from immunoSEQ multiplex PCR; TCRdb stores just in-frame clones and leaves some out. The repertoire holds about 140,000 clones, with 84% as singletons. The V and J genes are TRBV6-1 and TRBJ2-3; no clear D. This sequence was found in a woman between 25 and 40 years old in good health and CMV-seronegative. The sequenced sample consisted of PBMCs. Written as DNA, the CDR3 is TGTGCCAGCAGAGCCCACCCCTACACAGATACGCAGTATTTT. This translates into CASRAHPYTDTQYF.